This is a list of T cell receptor beta chains from one sample in a study of CD8 T cells in Susac syndrome. MiXCR was run by TCRdb on the immunoSEQ multiplex PCR reads, yielding one entry per CDR3 protein. The sample includes fewer than 85,000 distinct CDR3 sequences, 94% seen only once; the top ten take about 0.5%. Source material: CD8+ T cells from PBMCs. The receptors here all came from a human donor with Susac syndrome. The CDR3 runs from the conserved cysteine through the conserved F or W. Fields, in order: J gene, D gene, clone size, V gene, CDR3 protein, CDR3 DNA. D genes are given only for firm matches. Clone size is shown for a subset of rows, as once, few, many or a class of expanded clone.

j_gene: TRBJ2-5; d_gene: -; abundance: -; v_gene: TRBV6-5; CDR3aa: CASGRVSWETQYF; CDR3nt: TGTGCCAGCGGCCGCGTCAGCTGGGAGACCCAGTACTTC
j_gene: TRBJ2-7; d_gene: -; abundance: once; v_gene: TRBV27; CDR3aa: CASSLSGGLNEQYF; CDR3nt: TGTGCCAGCAGTTTATCCGGGGGGCTCAACGAGCAGTACTTC
j_gene: TRBJ1-4; d_gene: -; abundance: -; v_gene: TRBV12-5; CDR3aa: CASGSTGLNEKLFF; CDR3nt: TGTGCTAGTGGTTCGACCGGCTTGAATGAAAAACTGTTTTTT
j_gene: TRBJ2-2; d_gene: -; abundance: -; v_gene: TRBV7-9; CDR3aa: CASSSGWYTGELFF; CDR3nt: TGTGCCAGCAGCTCCGGTTGGTACACCGGGGAGCTGTTTTTT
j_gene: TRBJ2-1; d_gene: -; abundance: once; v_gene: TRBV3-1; CDR3aa: CASSQESGGGYPYNEQFF; CDR3nt: TGTGCCAGCAGCCAAGAATCCGGCGGCGGGTATCCCTACAATGAGCAGTTCTTC
j_gene: TRBJ1-2; d_gene: -; abundance: -; v_gene: TRBV12-3/TRBV12-4; CDR3aa: CASQQGEAGMSYGYTF; CDR3nt: TGTGCCAGCCAACAGGGCGAGGCGGGGATGTCCTATGGCTACACCTTC
j_gene: TRBJ2-5; d_gene: TRBD2; abundance: -; v_gene: TRBV12-3/TRBV12-4; CDR3aa: CASSPGLGSQETQYF; CDR3nt: TGTGCCAGCAGTCCGGGACTAGGGTCTCAAGAGACCCAGTACTTC
j_gene: TRBJ1-5; d_gene: TRBD1; abundance: -; v_gene: TRBV27; CDR3aa: CASSLDRGGNQPQHF; CDR3nt: TGTGCCAGCAGTTTGGACAGGGGTGGCAATCAGCCCCAGCATTTT
j_gene: TRBJ2-5; d_gene: -; abundance: -; v_gene: TRBV9; CDR3aa: CASSVATGTGETQYF; CDR3nt: TGTGCCAGCAGCGTAGCTACAGGGACGGGAGAGACCCAGTACTTC
j_gene: TRBJ2-1; d_gene: TRBD2; abundance: -; v_gene: TRBV10-3; CDR3aa: CAISGSGGGDEQFF; CDR3nt: TGTGCCATCAGTGGCAGCGGGGGGGGTGATGAGCAGTTCTTC
j_gene: TRBJ2-7; d_gene: -; abundance: -; v_gene: TRBV29-1; CDR3aa: CSVPGRTFGRQYF; CDR3nt: TGCAGCGTGCCCGGACGGACGTTCGGGAGGCAGTACTTC
j_gene: TRBJ2-3; d_gene: -; abundance: once; v_gene: TRBV27; CDR3aa: CASGQSKGTDTQYF; CDR3nt: TGTGCCAGCGGACAGTCGAAGGGCACAGATACGCAGTATTTT
j_gene: TRBJ1-6; d_gene: -; abundance: once; v_gene: TRBV6-4; CDR3aa: CASSDTGYSPLHF; CDR3nt: TGTGCCAGCAGTGACACAGGGTATTCACCCCTCCACTTT
j_gene: TRBJ1-1; d_gene: -; abundance: -; v_gene: TRBV4-2; CDR3aa: CASSQEWGITEAFF; CDR3nt: TGTGCCAGCAGCCAAGAATGGGGAATCACTGAAGCTTTCTTT
j_gene: TRBJ1-1; d_gene: TRBD1; abundance: -; v_gene: TRBV28; CDR3aa: CASSLAPLDRANTEAFF; CDR3nt: TGTGCCAGCAGTTTAGCCCCCCTCGACAGGGCGAACACTGAAGCTTTCTTT
j_gene: TRBJ2-1; d_gene: TRBD2; abundance: -; v_gene: TRBV12-5; CDR3aa: CASGVGLAGANEQFF; CDR3nt: TGTGCTAGTGGTGTGGGACTAGCGGGGGCCAATGAGCAGTTCTTC